The 17 T cell receptor beta chains presented below share a single source sample, sequenced in a study of blood T cell repertoires in COVID-19. The data were produced by immunoSEQ multiplex PCR, yet TCRdb's version contains in-frame clones alone and is incomplete. This table has about 220,000 clones, 82% appearing once. Sequencing was performed on peripheral blood. These receptors came from a woman aged 80 or over with acute or convalescent COVID-19.

The chain combines TRBV5-1 with TRBJ2-1; TRBD1 matches at 11 bases. V shed 5 bases, J shed 7 bases, and the junction held 8 bases outside the gene matches. The germline CDR1 and CDR2 sequences are SGHRS and YFSETQ. The length of the CDR3 is 15 residues. The CDR3 bases are TGCGCCAGCAGTAACACCGGGACAGGGGGTAATGAGCAGTTCTTC. Translating gives CASSNTGTGGNEQFF.

This clone was detected once. The chain carries TRBV27 and TRBJ2-7; D not certain. Trimming took off 8 bases at V and 4 bases at J, with 9 bases between the two ends. This CDR3 is 11 amino acids long. Germline V CDR1 and CDR2: MNHEY, SMNVEV (reference sequence). Here the CDR3 DNA reads TGTGCCAGCCGCCTCGGGTACGAGCAGTACTTC. As protein: CASRLGYEQYF.

This sequence joins TRBV2 and TRBJ1-5; TRBD1 is a possible D gene (6 bases). Germline V lookup: CDR1 SNHLY, CDR2 FYNNEI. Trimming stripped 6 bases from V and 3 bases from J, with 15 bases between. This CDR3 contains 15 residues. DNA for the CDR3: TGTGCCAGCAGGTTTTACCGGGACAACAATCAGCCCCAGCATTTT. As protein: CASRFYRDNNQPQHF.

This chain uses TRBV6-5 with TRBJ2-2; 7 nucleotides line up with TRBD1. This CDR3 region has 15 residues. The germline CDR1 and CDR2 sequences are MNHEY and SVGAGI. J lost 5 bases, V lost 5 bases, and 8 bases had no gene match. CDR3 residues: CASSPRTGRTGELFF. The CDR3 coding sequence is TGTGCCAGCAGTCCAAGGACAGGCCGAACCGGGGAGCTGTTTTTT.

This sequence joins TRBV19 and TRBJ1-1; D is ambiguous. Germline CDR1 reads LNHDA; CDR2 reads SQIVND (reference sequence). The CDR3 runs to 16 residues. V lost 10 bases and J lost 4, with 25 bases in between. CDR3 nucleotides: TGTGCCACCGAGCCAGCAGACCCGACGGAGGGCACTGAAGCTTTCTTT. Amino acids: CATEPADPTEGTEAFF.

The gene calls are TRBV5-4 and TRBJ2-2; 12 nucleotides line up with TRBD2. V dropped 2 bases and J dropped 4; count of bases not matched to a gene: 6. This CDR3 has 17 residues. Looked up from germline, CDR1 is SGHNT and CDR2 is YYREEE (reference sequence). The CDR3 region is CASSLLAGGRGTGELFF. In DNA form, the CDR3 reads TGTGCCAGCAGCTTACTAGCGGGGGGCCGTGGCACCGGGGAGCTGTTTTTT.

This clone was recorded once. This chain uses TRBV19 with TRBJ1-2; the D gene is possibly TRBD1 (6 bases). Trimming left V 7 bases short and J 3 bases short, with 18 bases between. CDR3 length equals 15 residues. Germline lookup yields CDR1 LNHDA and CDR2 SQIVND (reference sequence). CDR3: CASTRLLQGDYGYTF. The DNA of the CDR3 is TGTGCCAGTACCAGACTGCTACAGGGTGACTATGGCTACACCTTC.

This sequence joins TRBV5-1 and TRBJ1-1; D not resolved. V was clipped by 2 bases and J by 6 bases, with 17 bases between them. The CDR3 spans 15 residues. CDR1 and CDR2 from the germline V gene are SGHRS and YFSETQ. CDR3 sequence reads: CASSFDGISGSEAFF. CDR3 DNA sequence: TGCGCCAGCAGCTTTGACGGGATTTCAGGATCTGAAGCTTTCTTT.

The rearrangement links TRBV14 to TRBJ2-1; 7 bases agree with TRBD2. CDR1 is SGHDN, CDR2 FVKESK, per germline. The V segment lost 5 bases and the J segment 6 bases; nucleotides outside the gene matches: 13. The CDR3 extends over 16 amino acids. The CDR3 nucleotides read TGTGCCAGCAGCTCGGTAGGGCGGGGGAGGTCCAATGAGCAGTTCTTC. Translating it yields CASSSVGRGRSNEQFF.

The gene calls are TRBV3-1 (or the pseudogene TRBV3-2) and TRBJ1-5; D gene unclear. The CDR3 extends over 15 amino acids. Trimming removed 1 base at V and 4 bases at J, with 11 bases between. The germline V gene encodes CDR1 LGHDT and CDR2 YNNKEL (reference sequence). CDR3 DNA: TGTGCCAGCAGCCAAGCGGCGGAGGGAAATCAGCCCCAGCATTTT. It encodes CASSQAAEGNQPQHF.

This clone was picked up one time. Other DNA sequences in the sample encode the same CDR3. The CDR3 coding sequence is TGTGCCAGCAGCTTAGATCGAGTAGCTGAAGCTTTCTTT. Translated: CASSLDRVAEAFF. The J gene is TRBJ1-1, the V gene TRBV11-2; no clear D. The CDR3 contains 13 residues. V was shortened by 0 bases and J by 6 bases, with 8 bases between the two germline ends. From germline, CDR1 is SGHAT and CDR2 FQNNGV.

The V and J genes are TRBV6-6 and TRBJ1-1; D perhaps matches TRBD1 (5 bases). The CDR3 has 15 residues. Germline V lookup: CDR1 MNHNY, CDR2 SVGAGI (reference sequence). Trimming pared 6 bases from V and 5 bases from J, leaving 19 bases between. CDR3 region: CASSGLGQGGTEAFF. CDR3 nucleotide sequence: TGTGCCAGCAGCGGGTTAGGGCAGGGTGGAACTGAAGCTTTCTTT.

The CDR3 DNA is TGTGCCAGCAGCCAAGAGCTGACAGATAATTCACCCCTCCACTTT. Amino acids: CASSQELTDNSPLHF. This sequence joins TRBV4-2 and TRBJ1-6; perhaps TRBD1 as D (5 bases). V lost 0 bases and J lost 5, with 8 bases in between. The CDR3 sequence is 15 residues long. CDR1 and CDR2 (germline): LGHNA, YNFKEQ.

The chain has TRBV29-1 and TRBJ2-3; the match to TRBD2 covers 7 bases. This CDR3 spans 13 amino acids. V lost 0 bases and J lost 8; bases outside the gene matches: 5. CDR1 is SQVTM, CDR2 ANQGSEA, per germline. CDR3 amino acids: CSVEDGGGGTQYF. DNA of the CDR3: TGCAGCGTTGAAGATGGGGGGGGAGGTACGCAGTATTTT.

The chain employs TRBV7-2 and TRBJ1-5; no reliable D call. Germline V gives CDR1 SGHTA, CDR2 FQGNSA. There are 17 residues in the CDR3. Between the trimmed V and J ends, which lost 1 base and 7 bases, there was a span of 20 bases. CDR3 nucleotides: TGTGCCAGCAGCTTAGGGGCCACGGCGAGAGTTATCCAGCCCCAGCATTTT. Translation gives CASSLGATARVIQPQHF.

V gene TRBV4-1 combines with J gene TRBJ2-6, with D tentatively TRBD1 (6 bases). The ends were cut back, 0 bases at V and 3 bases at J, with 15 bases in the middle. Germline V CDR1 and CDR2: MGHRA, YSYEKL. This CDR3 is built from 18 residues. Written as DNA, the CDR3 is TGCGCCAGCAGCCAAGAGCCCCCGACAGGAATTGGGGCCAACGTCCTGACTTTC. It yields the protein CASSQEPPTGIGANVLTF.

The chain employs TRBV2 and TRBJ2-5, with TRBD1 matching 7 bases. Germline V gene sequence: CDR1 SNHLY, CDR2 FYNNEI. The trim removed 5 bases at V and 0 bases at J, leaving 6 bases unmatched. CDR3 length: 15 amino acids. This CDR3 reads CASSPPTGNQETQYF. The CDR3 nucleotides are TGTGCCAGCAGTCCCCCGACAGGGAACCAAGAGACCCAGTACTTC.